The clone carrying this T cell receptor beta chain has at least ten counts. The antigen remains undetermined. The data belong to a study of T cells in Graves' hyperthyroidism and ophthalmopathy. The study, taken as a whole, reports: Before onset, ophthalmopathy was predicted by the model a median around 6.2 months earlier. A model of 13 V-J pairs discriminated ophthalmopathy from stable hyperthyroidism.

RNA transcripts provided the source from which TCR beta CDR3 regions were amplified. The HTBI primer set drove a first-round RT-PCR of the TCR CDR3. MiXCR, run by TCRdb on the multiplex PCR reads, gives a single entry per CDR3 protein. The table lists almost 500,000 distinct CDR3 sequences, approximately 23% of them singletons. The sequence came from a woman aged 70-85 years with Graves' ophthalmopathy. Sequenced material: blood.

The CDR3 nucleotides are TGTGCCAGCAGGGAGGGTTCCACCGGGGAGCTGTTTTTT. It codes for CASREGSTGELFF. This rearrangement joins TRBV7-6 to TRBJ2-2, with D maybe TRBD2 (6 bases). The germline CDR1 and CDR2 sequences are SGHVS and FNYEAQ. V was cut by 6 bases and J by 4 bases, with 9 bases left in between. CDR3 length equals 13 residues.